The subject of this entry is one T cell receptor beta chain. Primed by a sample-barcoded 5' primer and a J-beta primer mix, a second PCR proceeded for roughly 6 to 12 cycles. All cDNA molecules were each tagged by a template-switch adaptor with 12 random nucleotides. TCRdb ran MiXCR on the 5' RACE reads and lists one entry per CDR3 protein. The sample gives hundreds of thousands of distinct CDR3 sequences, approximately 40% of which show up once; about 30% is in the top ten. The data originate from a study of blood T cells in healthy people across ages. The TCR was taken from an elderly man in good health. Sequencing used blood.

The CDR3 DNA reads TGTGCCAGCAGCAAGGGGGGCGTCTTGAATGAGCAGTTCTTC. Translating gives CASSKGGVLNEQFF. This chain joins TRBV7-9 and TRBJ2-1; D tentatively fits TRBD1 or TRBD2 (6 bases each). The V end lost 5 bases, the J end lost 7 bases, and 15 bases lay between the germline ends. Per the germline V gene, CDR1 is SEHNR and CDR2 is FQNEAQ (reference sequence). The CDR3 is 14 amino acids. Combining the CDR3 with reference TRBV7-9 and TRBJ2-1 gives the whole variable domain DTGVSQNPRHKITKRGQNVTFRCDPISEHNRLYWYRQTLGQGPEFLTYFQNEAQLEKSRLLSDRFSAERPKGSFSTLEIQRTEQGDSAMYLCASSKGGVLNEQFFGPGTRLTVL.